The 15 T cell receptor beta chains reported below all come from one sample, sequenced in a study of blood T cell repertoires in COVID-19. TCRdb keeps only in-frame clones here, not all; method: immunoSEQ multiplex PCR. The table lists some 260,000 clones, around nine tenths of them singletons. Sequencing was done on a sample of peripheral blood. The receptors originated from a woman in her seventies with COVID-19, enrolled during active disease.

The chain recombines TRBV18 with TRBJ1-5; no definite D call. Germline V gene sequence: CDR1 KGHSH, CDR2 LQKENI. V lost 5 bases and J 0 bases, leaving 5 bases between the germline ends. CDR3 length: 13 residues. CDR3 bases: TGTGCCAGCTCAGCAGATAGCAATCAGCCCCAGCATTTT. The encoded protein is CASSADSNQPQHF.

The chain couples TRBV19 to TRBJ2-1; D possibly corresponds to TRBD1 (5 bases). This CDR3 comprises 14 residues. Trimming shortened V by 5 bases and J by 1 base, and 9 bases separated the two germline ends. Germline CDR1 and CDR2: LNHDA and SQIVND (reference sequence). The CDR3 region has the DNA TGTGCCAGTAGTTTCCAGGGTTCCTACAATGAGCAGTTCTTC. Translating gives CASSFQGSYNEQFF.

The V gene is TRBV9, the J gene TRBJ1-1; D gene unclear. The CDR3 is 13 amino acids. Deletions cut 0 bases from V and 11 bases from J, with 14 bases between. The V gene's germline CDR1 is SGDLS and CDR2 YYNGEE. As DNA, the CDR3 is TGTGCCAGCAGCGTAGAGGCCTCCAGGCCTGCTTTCTTT. Protein sequence: CASSVEASRPAFF.

The chain joins TRBV5-6 to TRBJ1-1, with D possibly matching TRBD1 (5 bases). Germline V gene sequence: CDR1 SGHDT, CDR2 YYEEEE. Trimming took off 0 bases at V and 0 bases at J, with 12 bases between the two ends. This CDR3 contains 16 residues. Here the CDR3 DNA reads TGTGCCAGCAGCTTGGGACAGTTGCACATGAACACTGAAGCTTTCTTT. This codes for CASSLGQLHMNTEAFF.

V gene TRBV6-5 combines with J gene TRBJ2-7; weak D call: TRBD1 (5 bases). V lost 7 bases and J lost 1, with 17 bases in between. CDR1 and CDR2 (germline): MNHEY, SVGAGI. This CDR3 has 15 residues. The CDR3, as DNA: TGTGCCAGCATTCTGGGGCAGGGTCTGTCCTACGAGCAGTACTTC. Protein sequence: CASILGQGLSYEQYF.

V gene TRBV7-9 combines with J gene TRBJ2-7; 10 bases map to TRBD1. CDR1 SEHNR and CDR2 FQNEAQ come from the germline V gene (reference sequence). The CDR3 is 14 amino acids. With 0 bases clipped from V and 4 bases from J, the junction kept 0 bases outside the gene matches. CDR3 loop: CASSLAGQGYEQYF. The CDR3 DNA reads as TGTGCCAGCAGCTTAGCGGGACAGGGGTACGAGCAGTACTTC.

This clone was seen a few times. The chain uses TRBV5-1 and TRBJ2-7, with 14 bases matching TRBD2. V lost 0 bases to trimming and J lost 9 bases; unmatched junction nucleotides: 5. CDR1 and CDR2 from the germline V gene are SGHRS and YFSETQ. The CDR3 loop spans 15 amino acids. The CDR3 coding sequence is TGCGCCAGCAGCTTGGGACTAGCGGGAGGGGATGGGCAGTACTTC. Translated: CASSLGLAGGDGQYF.

The rearrangement uses TRBV24-1 and TRBJ2-1; 10 bases are a match to TRBD2. This CDR3 has 14 residues. Trimming at V came to 5 bases and at J to 6 bases, leaving 3 bases not matched to a gene. Germline values: CDR1 KGHDR, CDR2 SFDVKD. As DNA, the CDR3 is TGTGCCACCAGTGGCCTAGCGGGAGCCAATGAGCAGTTCTTC. Translation gives CATSGLAGANEQFF.

This chain connects TRBV14 to TRBJ2-4, with TRBD2 matching 9 bases. The V gene end was trimmed by 4 bases and the J gene end by 0 bases; junction bases not matched to a gene: 7. Looked up from germline, CDR1 is SGHDN and CDR2 is FVKESK. The CDR3 length is 17 residues. This CDR3 is CASSPGASGIAKNIQYF. CDR3 bases: TGTGCCAGCAGCCCTGGTGCTAGCGGGATAGCCAAAAACATTCAGTACTTC. The full variable domain, with the rest looked up from reference TRBV14 and TRBJ2-4, is EAGVTQFPSHSVIEKGQTVTLRCDPISGHDNLYWYRRVMGKEIKFLLHFVKESKQDESGMPNNRFLAERTGGTYSTLKVQPAELEDSGVYFCASSPGASGIAKNIQYFGAGTRLSVL.

The gene calls are TRBV4-2 and TRBJ2-6; 8 positions agree with TRBD1. The CDR3 extends over 19 amino acids. CDR1 is LGHNA, CDR2 YNFKEQ, per germline. The V and J ends lost 3 bases and 1 base, in that order; junction bases with no gene match: 11. The CDR3 nucleotides are TGTGCCAGCAGCCAGGCTACGGGACAGGCAGCTTCTGGGGCCAACGTCCTGACTTTC. Translation: CASSQATGQAASGANVLTF.

The chain employs TRBV15 and TRBJ1-5, with D maybe TRBD1 (6 bases). Germline CDR1 reads LNHNV; CDR2 reads YYDKDF (reference sequence). V gave up 1 base and J gave up 7 bases, with 17 bases separating them. The CDR3 has 16 amino acids. CDR3 sequence (DNA): TGTGCCACCAGCAGAGCCACTGACAGGCCCAGCCAGCCCCAGCATTTT. Amino acids: CATSRATDRPSQPQHF.

The rearrangement uses TRBV4-3 and TRBJ2-7, with 10 bases matching TRBD2. The CDR3 extends over 14 amino acids. The trim removed 2 bases at V and 4 bases at J, leaving 2 bases unmatched. The germline gives CDR1 LGHNA, CDR2 YSLEER. The CDR3 DNA reads TGCGCCAGCAGCCAACAAGCGGGAGGGTACGAGCAGTACTTC. It codes for CASSQQAGGYEQYF.

The chain employs TRBV28 and TRBJ2-1; TRBD1 matches 10 bases. With V trimmed by 6 bases and J by 2 bases, 7 bases remained unmatched. Germline V gene lookup returns CDR1 MDHEN and CDR2 SYDVKM. The CDR3 has 16 amino acids. The CDR3 sequence is CASRTIGTGAYNEQFF. The CDR3 DNA is TGTGCCAGCAGGACCATAGGGACAGGGGCCTACAATGAGCAGTTCTTC.

CDR3 nucleotide sequence: TGTGCCAGCAGTGTCCAAGGACAGTACAATCAGCCCCAGCATTTT. Protein sequence: CASSVQGQYNQPQHF. The genes are TRBV2 and TRBJ1-5; D is possibly TRBD1 (6 bases). The CDR3 contains 15 residues. The germline V gene has CDR1 SNHLY and CDR2 FYNNEI. Deletions cut 4 bases from V and 3 bases from J, with 13 bases between. Using reference TRBV2 and TRBJ1-5 for the parts outside the CDR3, the full variable domain is EPEVTQTPSHQVTQMGQEVILRCVPISNHLYFYWYRQILGQKVEFLVSFYNNEISEKSEIFDDQFSVERPDGSNFTLKIRSTKLEDSAMYFCASSVQGQYNQPQHFGDGTRLSIL.

The chain uses TRBV5-6 and TRBJ2-1; TRBD2 agrees at 10 bases. Per the germline V gene, CDR1 is SGHDT and CDR2 is YYEEEE. CDR3 length: 16 residues. V was pared by 5 bases and J by 1 base, with 6 bases of the junction left unmatched. CDR3 loop: CASRYLAGGSYNEQFF. DNA for the CDR3: TGTGCCAGCAGGTATTTAGCGGGAGGATCCTACAATGAGCAGTTCTTC.